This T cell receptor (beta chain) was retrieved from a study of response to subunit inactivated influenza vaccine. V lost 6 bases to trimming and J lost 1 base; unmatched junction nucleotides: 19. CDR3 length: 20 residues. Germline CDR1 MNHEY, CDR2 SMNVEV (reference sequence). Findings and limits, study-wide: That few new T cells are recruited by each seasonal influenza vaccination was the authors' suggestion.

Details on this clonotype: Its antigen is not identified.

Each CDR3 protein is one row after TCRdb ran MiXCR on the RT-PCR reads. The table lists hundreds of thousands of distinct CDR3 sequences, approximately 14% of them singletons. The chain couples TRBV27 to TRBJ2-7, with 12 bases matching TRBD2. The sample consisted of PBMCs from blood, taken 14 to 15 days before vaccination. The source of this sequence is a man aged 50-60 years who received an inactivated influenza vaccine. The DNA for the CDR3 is TGTGCCAGCAGCACGGTAGGCCTAGCGGGAGGGCCTCTTGGGTCCTACGAGCAGTACTTC. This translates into CASSTVGLAGGPLGSYEQYF.